The sequence of this T cell receptor beta chain was determined in a study of cytomegalovirus exposure and HLA in healthy donors. Primers: 60 Vbeta forward and 13 Jbeta reverse. The data were produced by immunoSEQ multiplex PCR, yet TCRdb's version contains in-frame clones alone and is incomplete. This sample has more than 130,000 clones, with 70% to 75% found just once. Germline lookup yields CDR1 MNHEY and CDR2 SMNVEV (reference sequence). This CDR3 contains 13 residues. V was cut by 0 bases and J by 7 bases, with 9 bases left in between. The chain uses TRBV27 and TRBJ1-2, with D tentatively TRBD1 (5 bases). The source of this sequence is a human donor in good health. Specimen: PBMCs. The CDR3 loop reads CASSLSRTGGYTF. Written as DNA, the CDR3 is TGTGCCAGCAGTTTATCGAGAACAGGTGGCTACACCTTC.